The 13 T cell receptor beta chains below all came from one sample that was sequenced in a study of T cell responses to AZD1222 COVID-19 vaccine. The data were produced by immunoSEQ multiplex PCR, yet TCRdb's version contains in-frame clones alone and is incomplete. The data hold roughly 130,000 clones, with around 90% observed a single time. Material: peripheral blood, obtained on day 0 of AZD1222 vaccination. The origin of the receptors is an adult in good health.

V and J are TRBV9 and TRBJ1-2, with a weak D call TRBD1 (6 bases). The V gene lost 7 bases and the J gene lost 4 bases, with 14 bases spanning the gap. CDR1 and CDR2 (germline): SGDLS, YYNGEE. The CDR3 extends over 13 amino acids. The CDR3 nucleotides read TGTGCCAGCGGGACATCGGGGGCCTATGGCTACACCTTC. It yields the protein CASGTSGAYGYTF. Using reference TRBV9 and TRBJ1-2 for the parts outside the CDR3, the full variable domain is DSGVTQTPKHLITATGQRVTLRCSPRSGDLSVYWYQQSLDQGLQFLIQYYNGEERAKGNILERFSAQQFPDLHSELNLSSLELGDSALYFCASGTSGAYGYTFGSGTRLTVV.

This clone appeared a few times. This chain links TRBV10-3 with TRBJ2-7, with a possible D match to TRBD1 (5 bases). Germline V lookup: CDR1 ENHRY, CDR2 SYGVKD. The V end was cut by 3 bases, the J end by 2 bases, with 8 bases between. The CDR3 extends over 13 amino acids. Here the CDR3 DNA reads TGTGCCATCAGTGAACAGGTCCCCTACGAGCAGTACTTC. This codes for CAISEQVPYEQYF.

This clone was seen a handful of times. The genes are TRBV5-1 and TRBJ2-7, with D perhaps TRBD1 (6 bases). V gave up 4 bases and J gave up 0 bases, with 20 bases separating them. This CDR3 is built from 17 residues. Germline CDR1 is SGHRS and CDR2 is YFSETQ. The CDR3 DNA follows: TGCGCCAGCAGCCCAGGACAGCTCAGGGATCTCTCCTACGAGCAGTACTTC. Protein product: CASSPGQLRDLSYEQYF.

This clone has only one observation. The chain uses TRBV3-1 (or the pseudogene TRBV3-2) and TRBJ1-5; the D is unclear. CDR3 length: 16 amino acids. V was shortened by 2 bases and J by 0 bases, with 11 bases between the two germline ends. Germline-derived CDR1 and CDR2 are LGHDT and YNNKEL (reference sequence). The chain's CDR3 is CASSQSQAYSNQPQHF. Written as DNA, the CDR3 is TGTGCCAGCAGCCAATCTCAGGCCTATAGCAATCAGCCCCAGCATTTT.

This clone showed up just once. This sequence joins TRBV5-4 and TRBJ2-1; D uncertain. This CDR3 region has 15 residues. Trimming pared 1 base from V and 2 bases from J, leaving 10 bases between. Germline V gene data show CDR1 as SGHNT and CDR2 as YYREEE (reference sequence). This CDR3 reads CASSLLGVPYNEQFF. CDR3 DNA: TGTGCCAGCAGCTTGCTAGGCGTCCCCTACAATGAGCAGTTCTTC.

The chain carries TRBV27 and TRBJ1-1; D is uncertain. Trimming took 2 bases from V and 1 from J, leaving 11 bases between them. This CDR3 has 15 amino acids. The germline V gene has CDR1 MNHEY and CDR2 SMNVEV (reference sequence). The CDR3 nucleotides are TGTGCCAGCAGTTTAGCCCGCGGGGAGAACACTGAAGCTTTCTTT. Encoded protein: CASSLARGENTEAFF.

The chain uses TRBV7-9 and TRBJ2-7; 13 nucleotides agree with TRBD2. This CDR3 is built from 19 residues. Looked up from germline, CDR1 is SEHNR and CDR2 is FQNEAQ (reference sequence). Trimming removed 4 bases from V and 6 bases from J; junction bases left unmatched: 18. The CDR3 nucleotides read TGTGCCAGCAGCTCAGCTACGGATTTAACTAGCGGGAGGGCCCTCGAGCAGTACTTC. Amino acids: CASSSATDLTSGRALEQYF.

The CDR3 sequence is CASSYSLLAGSGELFF. DNA of the CDR3: TGTGCCAGCAGTTACTCTCTACTAGCGGGATCCGGGGAGCTGTTTTTT. The rearrangement links TRBV6-5 to TRBJ2-2; 10 bases agree with TRBD2. The V segment lost 0 bases and the J segment 6 bases; nucleotides outside the gene matches: 4. In germline, CDR1 is MNHEY, CDR2 SVGAGI. The CDR3 totals 16 residues.

The chain has TRBV19 and TRBJ1-3; 7 positions match TRBD1. J was trimmed by 2 bases and V by 5 bases; bases with no gene match: 6. The CDR3 spans 15 residues. Germline CDR1 and CDR2: LNHDA and SQIVND (reference sequence). CDR3 region: CASSPRGQPGNTIYF. CDR3 coding DNA: TGTGCCAGTAGTCCTAGGGGGCAGCCTGGAAACACCATATATTTT.

The chain carries TRBV6-5 and TRBJ1-2, with a weak D call TRBD1 (5 bases). CDR3 size: 14 residues. The germline V gene encodes CDR1 MNHEY and CDR2 SVGAGI. DNA for the CDR3: TGTGCTAGTCTGTGGCAGGGCCTACATTATGGCTACACCTTC. Its translation is CASLWQGLHYGYTF.

This clone was picked up one time. The chain links TRBV5-6 to TRBJ2-5, with D hard to call. Trimming pared 7 bases from V and 3 bases from J, leaving 13 bases between. This CDR3 spans 13 amino acids. Germline V gene lookup returns CDR1 SGHDT and CDR2 YYEEEE. CDR3 in DNA: TGTGCCAGCGGTTGGCTGCAGAAAGAGACCCAGTACTTC. Residues: CASGWLQKETQYF.

The gene calls are TRBV25-1 and TRBJ2-2, with 11 nucleotides matching TRBD2. The ends lost 5 bases at V and 4 bases at J; junction bases unmatched: 6. Germline assignment: CDR1 MGHDK and CDR2 SYGVNS. The CDR3 contains 16 residues. This chain's CDR3 is CASSLAGGQGTGELFF. The CDR3 region has the DNA TGTGCCAGCAGTTTAGCGGGAGGGCAGGGCACCGGGGAGCTGTTTTTT. The variable domain in full, with the rest retrieved from reference TRBV25-1 and TRBJ2-2, is EADIYQTPRYLVIGTGKKITLECSQTMGHDKMYWYQQDPGMELHLIHYSYGVNSTEKGDLSSESTVSRIRTEHFPLTLESARPSHTSQYLCASSLAGGQGTGELFFGEGSRLTVL.

The chain recombines TRBV19 with TRBJ2-5; 9 nucleotides agree with TRBD1. The V gene end was trimmed by 5 bases and the J gene end by 2 bases; junction bases not matched to a gene: 15. The CDR3 sequence is 18 residues long. Germline CDR1 LNHDA, CDR2 SQIVND (reference sequence). The CDR3 loop reads CASSPQTGGFVDQETQYF. Written as DNA, the CDR3 is TGTGCCAGTAGTCCCCAGACAGGGGGATTTGTAGATCAAGAGACCCAGTACTTC. Looking up the rest from reference TRBV19 and TRBJ2-5 gives the full variable domain: DGGITQSPKYLFRKEGQNVTLSCEQNLNHDAMYWYRQDPGQGLRLIYYSQIVNDFQKGDIAEGYSVSREKKESFPLTVTSAQKNPTAFYLCASSPQTGGFVDQETQYFGPGTRLLVL.